A selection of T cell receptor beta chains follows, all from one sample in a study of T-cell reconstitution after alpha-beta-depleted transplantation in children. Each CDR3 protein gets one entry after TCRdb re-called the PCR reads with MiXCR. The sample contains hundreds of thousands of distinct CDR3 sequences, approximately 10% of which appear only once. The sequences come from peripheral blood, collected 180 days after TCRalphabeta/CD19-depleted stem cell transplant. Receptors were obtained from a male patient aged 2 to 10 who had a stem cell transplant for chronic granulomatous disease, so the T cells may come from the graft donor. CDR3s include the opening cysteine and the closing phenylalanine or tryptophan. Each record gives: CDR3 DNA, CDR3 protein, D gene, V gene, clone size, J gene. D genes are given only for firm matches. Not all rows give a size; the values are once, few, many and, for expanded clones, a class.

TGTGCCAGCAGTGAAGCGGGACGGACGTACCGAAACTATGGCTACACCTTC	CASSEAGRTYRNYGYTF	-	TRBV6-1	few	TRBJ1-2
TGTGCCAGCAGTTTAGCGCCTCTAGCGGGGGAGTTCTTC	CASSLAPLAGEFF	TRBD2	TRBV12-3/TRBV12-4	many	TRBJ2-1
TGTGCCAGTAATACATACAATGAGCAGTTCTTC	CASNTYNEQFF	-	TRBV6-1	-	TRBJ2-1
TGTGCCAGCAGCTCCAATCTAGCGGTACTATCCTACAATGAGCAGTTCTTC	CASSSNLAVLSYNEQFF	TRBD2	TRBV5-4	-	TRBJ2-1
TGTGCCAGCTCACCGGGAAACTCCTACGAGCAGTACTTC	CASSPGNSYEQYF	-	TRBV18	many	TRBJ2-7
TGTGCCAGCAGCTCCCCCTACACCGGGGAGCTGTTTTTT	CASSSPYTGELFF	-	TRBV13	few	TRBJ2-2
TGTGCCAGCAGCCCAGCGGGAGAGGGGAAGACCCAGTACTTC	CASSPAGEGKTQYF	TRBD2	TRBV7-2	many	TRBJ2-5
TGTGCCAGCAGTCTTACAGTGAACGGGGAGCTGTTTTTT	CASSLTVNGELFF	-	TRBV12-3/TRBV12-4	few	TRBJ2-2
TGTGCCAGCAGCCTTACGATTAGGGACGGTTCCTACGAGCAGTACTTC	CASSLTIRDGSYEQYF	-	TRBV6-2/TRBV6-3	many	TRBJ2-7
TGCAGCGTCCTCAGGGTTCTGAATGGCTACACCTTC	CSVLRVLNGYTF	-	TRBV29-1	many	TRBJ1-2
TGCAGTGCCCCGACTAGCACAGATACGCAGTATTTT	CSAPTSTDTQYF	-	TRBV20-1	many	TRBJ2-3
TGTGCCAGCAGTTACGGACCTGGAAACACCATATATTTT	CASSYGPGNTIYF	-	TRBV6-2/TRBV6-3	many	TRBJ1-3
TGCGCCAGCAGCCAAAGTACAGGGGGCGGGGAGCTGTTTTTT	CASSQSTGGGELFF	TRBD1	TRBV4-1	many	TRBJ2-2
TGCGCCAGCAGCTTTGGGACAGTTCACTCCTACAATGAGCAGTTCTTC	CASSFGTVHSYNEQFF	TRBD1	TRBV5-1	-	TRBJ2-1
TGCAGTGCTAGAAGGGGGGAGGGCGGCAACGAGCAGTACTTC	CSARRGEGGNEQYF	-	TRBV20-1	many	TRBJ2-7
TGTGCCATCGGGGGGGGACTTATGGCAGATACGCAGTATTTT	CAIGGGLMADTQYF	TRBD2	TRBV10-3	many	TRBJ2-3
TGTGCCAGCAGCGTAGGTCCGGGACAGGGGACCACCGGGGAGCTGTTTTTT	CASSVGPGQGTTGELFF	TRBD1	TRBV9	many	TRBJ2-2